The 12 T cell receptor beta chains below all came from one sample that was sequenced in a study of immune heterogeneity within non-small cell lung tumors. For each sample, template was 600 ng of bulk tumor genomic DNA. Several spatially distant biopsies were obtained per primary tumor intraoperatively. The study enrolled patients with untreated, newly diagnosed non-small cell lung cancer who underwent curative surgery. For the TCR beta CDR3, multiplex PCR with 32 V and 13 J primers performed the amplification. TCRdb itself ran the multiplex PCR reads through MiXCR, one entry per CDR3 protein. The top ten hold about 4% of the sample, which has around 23,000 distinct CDR3 sequences, about 30% seen once. Material: lung tumor tissue. These receptors were collected from a man aged 35-49 years with non-small cell lung cancer.

This chain joins TRBV11-2 and TRBJ2-5; a weak D match, TRBD2 (6 bases). The CDR3 contains 13 residues. The germline CDR1 and CDR2 sequences are SGHAT and FQNNGV. The ends were cut back, 3 bases at V and 5 bases at J, with 10 bases in the middle. CDR3 sequence: CASSFGGVETQYF. As DNA, the CDR3 is TGTGCCAGCAGCTTTGGAGGGGTGGAGACCCAGTACTTC. The whole variable domain, remainder taken from reference TRBV11-2 and TRBJ2-5, is EAGVAQSPRYKIIEKRQSVAFWCNPISGHATLYWYQQILGQGPKLLIQFQNNGVVDDSQLPKDRFSAERLKGVDSTLKIQPAKLEDSAVYLCASSFGGVETQYFGPGTRLLVL.

A word on this clonotype: A much larger clone lies a single base off, so this may be a read error. The chain is built from TRBV6-9 and TRBJ1-1; 7 bases line up with TRBD1. The V gene's germline CDR1 is MNHGY and CDR2 SVAAGI. The CDR3 loop spans 15 amino acids. The CDR3 coding sequence is TGTGCCAGCAGTTATTCGGGACAGCTGAACACTGAAGATTTCTTT. Translation gives CASSYSGQLNTEDFF.

The chain employs TRBV10-3 and TRBJ2-2; tentatively, D is TRBD2 (7 bases). Germline V gives CDR1 ENHRY, CDR2 SYGVKD. This CDR3 region has 13 residues. Trimming removed 10 bases from V and 6 bases from J, with 15 bases in between. CDR3 DNA: TGTGCCACCACCGACGGGGGGCCCGGGGAGCTGTTTTTT. This sequence encodes CATTDGGPGELFF.

This clonotype appeared many times. The chain carries TRBV20-1 and TRBJ1-5; TRBD1 matches at 10 bases. V lost 6 bases and J lost 3; bases outside the gene matches: 8. This CDR3 is 15 amino acids long. CDR1 is DFQATT and CDR2 is SNEGSKA in the germline V gene (reference sequence). The CDR3 region is CSAQTDRGLNQPQHF. CDR3 nucleotides: TGCAGTGCGCAAACAGACAGGGGGCTCAATCAGCCCCAGCATTTT.

This clonotype is judged medium-sized. The chain couples TRBV30 to TRBJ2-2; TRBD2 matches at 9 bases. The V gene end was trimmed by 0 bases and the J gene end by 4 bases; junction bases not matched to a gene: 6. Looked up from germline, CDR1 is GTSNPN and CDR2 is SVGIG (reference sequence). The CDR3 is made up of 16 amino acids. CDR3 in amino acids: CAWSVRASGTTGELFF. DNA for the CDR3: TGTGCCTGGAGTGTAAGGGCTAGCGGGACCACCGGGGAGCTGTTTTTT.

This clonotype was seen ten or more times. V gene TRBV30 combines with J gene TRBJ1-2; D unresolved. Trimming pared 0 bases from V and 4 bases from J, leaving 21 bases between. Germline V gene lookup returns CDR1 GTSNPN and CDR2 SVGIG (reference sequence). The CDR3 covers 17 residues. CDR3 DNA: TGTGCCTGGAGTGTAGAAACAGCCTCTCCCTTTTCCTATGGCTACACCTTC. Encoded protein: CAWSVETASPFSYGYTF.

This clonotype was detected ten times or more. The J gene is TRBJ2-7, the V gene TRBV20-1, with 8 nucleotides matching TRBD2. The CDR3 is 13 amino acids. Trimming removed 6 bases from V and 5 bases from J; junction bases left unmatched: 9. The germline V gene encodes CDR1 DFQATT and CDR2 SNEGSKA (reference sequence). The CDR3 sequence is CSAAAGARNEQYF. The DNA for the CDR3 is TGCAGTGCGGCAGCGGGAGCGAGGAACGAGCAGTACTTC.

At least ten counts were recorded for this clonotype. This rearrangement joins TRBV5-1 to TRBJ1-2, with 7 bases fitting TRBD1. The V and J ends lost 3 bases and 0 bases, in that order; junction bases with no gene match: 2. Germline loops: CDR1 SGHRS, CDR2 YFSETQ. The CDR3 has 14 residues. The CDR3 loop reads CASSSGQTNYGYTF. The CDR3 nucleotides read TGCGCCAGCAGCTCGGGACAGACTAACTATGGCTACACCTTC.

This chain links TRBV19 with TRBJ2-3; tentatively, D is TRBD1 or TRBD2 (6 bases each). The CDR3 has 14 amino acids. Trimming stripped 6 bases from V and 4 bases from J, with 14 bases between. Germline CDR1 and CDR2: LNHDA and SQIVND (reference sequence). For the CDR3, the DNA is TGTGCCAGTAGACCAGGGGACTCGGCAGATACGCAGTATTTT. Protein product: CASRPGDSADTQYF.

This clonotype was observed at least ten times. The V gene is TRBV19, the J gene TRBJ2-4; D uncertain. The germline V gene has CDR1 LNHDA and CDR2 SQIVND (reference sequence). CDR3 length equals 13 residues. The V end was cut by 4 bases, the J end by 1 base, with 5 bases between. CDR3 in DNA: TGTGCCAGTAGTAACTGGGCCAAAAACATTCAGTACTTC. Translating it yields CASSNWAKNIQYF.

This sequence joins TRBV29-1 and TRBJ2-3; D is possibly TRBD1 or TRBD2 (6 bases each). Deletions cut 4 bases from V and 3 bases from J, with 17 bases between. This CDR3 is 15 amino acids long. Germline-derived CDR1 and CDR2 are SQVTM and ANQGSEA. The CDR3 DNA is TGCAGCGTTGGGGCTTGGGGGGCGAAGACAGATACGCAGTATTTT. Translating gives CSVGAWGAKTDTQYF.

This clonotype showed up many times. This chain uses TRBV2 with TRBJ2-7, with TRBD1 matching 10 bases. Per germline, CDR1 SNHLY and CDR2 FYNNEI. V was clipped by 5 bases and J by 7 bases; unmatched bases: 8. The CDR3 is 14 amino acids. The CDR3 sequence is CASSSDRGRREQYF. CDR3 coding DNA: TGTGCCAGCAGTTCTGACAGGGGGCGTAGAGAGCAGTACTTC.